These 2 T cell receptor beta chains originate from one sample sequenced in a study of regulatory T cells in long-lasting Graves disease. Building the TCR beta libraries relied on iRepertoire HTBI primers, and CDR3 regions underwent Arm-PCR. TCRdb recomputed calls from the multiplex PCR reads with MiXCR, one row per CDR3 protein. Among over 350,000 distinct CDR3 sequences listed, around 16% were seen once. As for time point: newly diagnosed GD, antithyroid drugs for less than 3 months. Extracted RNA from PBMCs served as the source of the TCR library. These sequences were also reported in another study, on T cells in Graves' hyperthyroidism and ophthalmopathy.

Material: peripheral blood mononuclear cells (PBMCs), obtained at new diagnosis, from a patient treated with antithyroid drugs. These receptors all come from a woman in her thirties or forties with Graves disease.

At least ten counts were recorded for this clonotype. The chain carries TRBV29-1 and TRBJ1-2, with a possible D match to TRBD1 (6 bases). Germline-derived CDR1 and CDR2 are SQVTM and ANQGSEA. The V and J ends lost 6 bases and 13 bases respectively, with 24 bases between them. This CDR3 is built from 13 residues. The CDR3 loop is CSVKKWDTDFCTF. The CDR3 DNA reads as TGCAGCGTCAAGAAGTGGGACACCGACTTTTGCACCTTC.

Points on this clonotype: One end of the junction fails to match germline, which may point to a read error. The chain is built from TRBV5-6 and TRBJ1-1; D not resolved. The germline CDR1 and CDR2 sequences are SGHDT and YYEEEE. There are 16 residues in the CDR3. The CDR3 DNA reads TGTGCCAGCAGCTTGGAGAGGCGGCTAGGGAACAATGAAGCTTTCTTT. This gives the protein CASSLERRLGNNEAFF.